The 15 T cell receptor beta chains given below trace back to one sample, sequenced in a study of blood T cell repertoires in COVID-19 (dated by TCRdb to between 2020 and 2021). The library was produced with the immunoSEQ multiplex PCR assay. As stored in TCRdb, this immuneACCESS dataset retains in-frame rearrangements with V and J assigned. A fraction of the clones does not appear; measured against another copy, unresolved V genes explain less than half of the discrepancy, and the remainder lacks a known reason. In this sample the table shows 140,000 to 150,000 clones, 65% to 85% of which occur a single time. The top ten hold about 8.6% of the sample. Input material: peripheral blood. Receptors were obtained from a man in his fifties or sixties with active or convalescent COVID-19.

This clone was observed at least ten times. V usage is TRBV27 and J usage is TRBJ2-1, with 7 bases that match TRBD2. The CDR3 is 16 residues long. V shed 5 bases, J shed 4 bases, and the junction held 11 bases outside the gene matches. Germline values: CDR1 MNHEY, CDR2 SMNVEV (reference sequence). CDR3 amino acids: CASSTLGEGAYNEQFF. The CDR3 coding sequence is TGTGCCAGCAGTACCCTGGGGGAGGGAGCTTACAATGAGCAGTTCTTC.

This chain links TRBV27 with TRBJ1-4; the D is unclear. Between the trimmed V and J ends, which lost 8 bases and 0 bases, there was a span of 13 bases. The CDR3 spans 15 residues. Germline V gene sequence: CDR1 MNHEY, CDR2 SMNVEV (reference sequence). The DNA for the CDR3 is TGTGCCAGCTGTCTAAGAGTTGCAACTAATGAAAAACTGTTTTTT. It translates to CASCLRVATNEKLFF.

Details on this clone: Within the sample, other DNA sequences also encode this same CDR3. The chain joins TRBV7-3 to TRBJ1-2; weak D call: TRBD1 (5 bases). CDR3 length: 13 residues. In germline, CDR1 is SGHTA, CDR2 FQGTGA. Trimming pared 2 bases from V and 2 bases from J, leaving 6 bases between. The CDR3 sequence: CASSLGANYGYTF. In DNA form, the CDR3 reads TGTGCCAGCAGCTTAGGGGCAAACTATGGCTACACCTTC.

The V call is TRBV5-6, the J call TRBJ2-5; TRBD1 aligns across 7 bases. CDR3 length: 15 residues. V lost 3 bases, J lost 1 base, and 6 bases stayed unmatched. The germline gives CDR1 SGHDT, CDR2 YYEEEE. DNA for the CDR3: TGTGCCAGCAGCTCACAGGGGATTCCCCAAGAGACCCAGTACTTC. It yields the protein CASSSQGIPQETQYF.

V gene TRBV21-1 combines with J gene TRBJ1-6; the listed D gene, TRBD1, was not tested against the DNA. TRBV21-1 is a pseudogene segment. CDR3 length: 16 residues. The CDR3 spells CASSKVPSSYNSPLHF. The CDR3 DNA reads TGTGCCAGCAGCAAAGTCCCCAGCTCCTATAATTCACCCCTCCACTTT.

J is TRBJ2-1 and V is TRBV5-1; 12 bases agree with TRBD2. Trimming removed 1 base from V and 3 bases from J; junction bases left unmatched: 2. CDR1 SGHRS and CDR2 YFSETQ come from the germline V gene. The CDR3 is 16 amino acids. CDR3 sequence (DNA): TGCGCCAGCAGCTTGACGACTAGCGGGAGCTACAATGAGCAGTTCTTC. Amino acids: CASSLTTSGSYNEQFF.

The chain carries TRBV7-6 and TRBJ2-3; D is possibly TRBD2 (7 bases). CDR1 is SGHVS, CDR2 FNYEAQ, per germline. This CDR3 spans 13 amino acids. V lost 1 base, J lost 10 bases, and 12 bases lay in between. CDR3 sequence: CASSLEEGGAQYF. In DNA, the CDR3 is TGTGCCAGCAGCTTAGAGGAGGGGGGGGCGCAGTATTTT.

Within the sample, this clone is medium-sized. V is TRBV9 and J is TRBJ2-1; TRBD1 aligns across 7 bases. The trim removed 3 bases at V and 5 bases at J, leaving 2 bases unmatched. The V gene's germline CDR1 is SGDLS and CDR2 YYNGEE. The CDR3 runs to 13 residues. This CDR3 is CASSGQGDNEQFF. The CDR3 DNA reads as TGTGCCAGCAGCGGCCAGGGGGACAATGAGCAGTTCTTC.

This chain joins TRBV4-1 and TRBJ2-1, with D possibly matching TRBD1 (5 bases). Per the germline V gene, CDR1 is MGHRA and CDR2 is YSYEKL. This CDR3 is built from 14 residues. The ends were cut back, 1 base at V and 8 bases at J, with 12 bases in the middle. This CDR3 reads CASSQVQGKDEQFF. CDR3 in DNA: TGCGCCAGCAGCCAAGTGCAGGGAAAGGATGAGCAGTTCTTC.

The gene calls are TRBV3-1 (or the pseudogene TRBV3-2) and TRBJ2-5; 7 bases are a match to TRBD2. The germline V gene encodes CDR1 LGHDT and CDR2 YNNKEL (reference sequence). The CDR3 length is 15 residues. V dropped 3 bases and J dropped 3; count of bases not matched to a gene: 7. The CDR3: CASSQPYAGEETQYF. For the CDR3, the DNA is TGTGCCAGCAGCCAGCCATATGCGGGGGAAGAGACCCAGTACTTC.

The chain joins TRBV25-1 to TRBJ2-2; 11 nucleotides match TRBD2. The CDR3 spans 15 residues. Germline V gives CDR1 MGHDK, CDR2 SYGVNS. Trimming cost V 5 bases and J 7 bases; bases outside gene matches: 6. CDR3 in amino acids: CASSFSGRADGELFF. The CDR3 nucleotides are TGTGCCAGCAGTTTTAGCGGGAGGGCCGACGGGGAGCTGTTTTTT.

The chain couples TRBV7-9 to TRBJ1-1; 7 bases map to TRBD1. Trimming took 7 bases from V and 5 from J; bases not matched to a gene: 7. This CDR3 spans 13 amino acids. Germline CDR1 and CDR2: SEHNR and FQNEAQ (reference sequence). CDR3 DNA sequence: TGTGCCAGCACCCGGGAACAGGGGACTGAAGCTTTCTTT. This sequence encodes CASTREQGTEAFF.

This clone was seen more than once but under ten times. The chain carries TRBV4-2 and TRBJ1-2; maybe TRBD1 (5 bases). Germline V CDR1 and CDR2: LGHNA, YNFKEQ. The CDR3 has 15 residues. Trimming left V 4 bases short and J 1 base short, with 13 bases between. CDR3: CASSRQSPLNYGYTF. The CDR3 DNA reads TGTGCCAGCAGCCGACAGTCACCCCTTAACTATGGCTACACCTTC.

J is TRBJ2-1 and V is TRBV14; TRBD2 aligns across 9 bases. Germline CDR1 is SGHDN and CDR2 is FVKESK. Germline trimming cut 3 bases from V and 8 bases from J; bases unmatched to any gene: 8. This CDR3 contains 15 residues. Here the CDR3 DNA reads TGTGCCAGCAGCCAGGGGTTAGCGGGAGTATATGAGCAGTTCTTC. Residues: CASSQGLAGVYEQFF. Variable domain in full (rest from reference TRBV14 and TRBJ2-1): EAGVTQFPSHSVIEKGQTVTLRCDPISGHDNLYWYRRVMGKEIKFLLHFVKESKQDESGMPNNRFLAERTGGTYSTLKVQPAELEDSGVYFCASSQGLAGVYEQFFGPGTRLTVL.

CDR3: CASSFSQGRNTIYF. DNA for the CDR3: TGTGCCAGCAGCTTCAGCCAGGGAAGAAACACCATATATTTT. The rearrangement joins TRBV7-9 to TRBJ1-3; maybe TRBD1 (5 bases). Germline CDR1 reads SEHNR; CDR2 reads FQNEAQ (reference sequence). The V end was cut by 3 bases, the J end by 5 bases, with 11 bases between. CDR3 length: 14 residues.